The clone carrying this T cell receptor (beta chain) was picked up a small number of times. As yet, its antigen is unknown. Study outcomes and limitations: Whole repertoires were not studied in the larger cohort, only one V-J beta rearrangement. In terms of TCR gene usage, tumor memory CD4+ T cells clustered together with blood and lymph node memory CD4+ cells, as well as with lymph node naive CD4+ cells.

Semi-nested PCR with Nested Universal Primer A followed constant-region reverse priming of full-length variable regions. TCRdb analysed the 5' RACE reads with MiXCR anew, one entry per CDR3 protein. The data contain approximately 58,000 distinct CDR3 sequences, about 25% of them seen just once; the ten biggest clones take up approximately 2.2%. The sorted Tregs were CD4+CD25+CD127-/low cells. The CDR3 totals 11 residues. Germline loops: CDR1 MNHEY, CDR2 SVGAGI. Trimming left V 6 bases short and J 0 bases short, with 3 bases between. The chain joins TRBV6-5 to TRBJ2-7; D remains ambiguous. Sequenced: tumor-infiltrating Tregs sorted from the breast tumor. The clonotype comes from a female donor with breast cancer. The CDR3 region has the DNA TGTGCCAGCAGCAACTCCTACGAGCAGTACTTC. The encoded protein is CASSNSYEQYF.